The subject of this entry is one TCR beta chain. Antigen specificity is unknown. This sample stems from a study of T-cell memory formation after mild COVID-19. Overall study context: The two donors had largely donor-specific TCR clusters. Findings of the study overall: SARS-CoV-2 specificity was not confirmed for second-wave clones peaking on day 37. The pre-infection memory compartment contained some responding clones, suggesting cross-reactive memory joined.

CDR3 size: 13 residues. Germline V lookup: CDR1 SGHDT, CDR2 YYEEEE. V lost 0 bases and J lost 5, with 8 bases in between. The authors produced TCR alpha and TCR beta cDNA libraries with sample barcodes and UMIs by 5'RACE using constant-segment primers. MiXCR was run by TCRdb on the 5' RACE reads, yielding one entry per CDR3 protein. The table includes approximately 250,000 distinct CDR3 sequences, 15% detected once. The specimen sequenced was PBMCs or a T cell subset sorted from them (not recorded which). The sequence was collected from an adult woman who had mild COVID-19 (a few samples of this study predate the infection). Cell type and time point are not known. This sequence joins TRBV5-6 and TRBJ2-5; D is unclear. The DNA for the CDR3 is TGTGCCAGCAGCTTGGGATACGAGGAGACCCAGTACTTC. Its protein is CASSLGYEETQYF.